The rows below give T cell receptor beta chains drawn from one sample of a study of human T cells and chemical hapten exposure. MiXCR, run by TCRdb on the RACE reads, gives a single entry per CDR3 protein. The profile shows more than 35,000 distinct CDR3 sequences, more than 6% of them singletons. Here the sequenced sample was whole blood, taken in connection with sensitization to the hapten diphenylcyclopropenone (DPC). The receptors here all came from a young woman with alopecia areata. Some clones in this sample may be carry-over from other donors' samples. The CDR3 runs from the conserved cysteine through the conserved F or W. A D gene is named only where the DNA matches it firmly. For some rows the clone size is stated as once, few or many, or as a class when expanded; others skip it.

clone_size d_call j_call v_call cdr3_nt cdr3_aa
medium-sized . TRBJ1-5 TRBV27 TGTGCCAGCAGTCCCCTCGCAGGGCCCAATCAGCCCCAGCATTTT CASSPLAGPNQPQHF
. TRBD1 TRBJ1-1 TRBV6-2/TRBV6-3 TGTGCCAGCAGGGACAGGGAAGCTTTCTTT CASRDREAFF
. . TRBJ2-5 TRBV7-9 TGTGCCAGCAGCTTAGGAGTAGAAGAGACCCAGTACTTC CASSLGVEETQYF
many . TRBJ2-3 TRBV20-1 TGCAGTGCTAGTTTAACGCCGGGCACAGATACGCAGTATTTT CSASLTPGTDTQYF
many TRBD1 TRBJ1-2 TRBV7-9 TGTGCCAGCAGCCCCAGACAGGGGGAAACTTCTGGCTACACCTTC CASSPRQGETSGYTF
few TRBD1 TRBJ2-7 TRBV28 TGTGCCAGCAGTGCGGCCGGGACAGACTACGAGCAGTACTTC CASSAAGTDYEQYF
. . TRBJ1-1 TRBV30 TGTGCCTGGAGTGGGGGATTCGGGACTGAAGCTTTCTTT CAWSGGFGTEAFF
many . TRBJ1-4 TRBV28 TGTGCCAGCAAAGGTCAAGGCTTATCGGAAAAACTGTTTTTT CASKGQGLSEKLFF
many . TRBJ2-5 TRBV12-3/TRBV12-4 TGTGCCAGCAGTCCTGCACGGGACGGGAAAGAGACCCAGTACTTC CASSPARDGKETQYF
many . TRBJ1-6 TRBV20-1 TGCAGTGCGTCCTTATCGTTGGGGAATTCACCCCTCCACTTT CSASLSLGNSPLHF
many . TRBJ1-1 TRBV7-8 TGTGCCAGCAGCTTCACAGGGAAGGACACTGAAGCTTTCTTT CASSFTGKDTEAFF
many TRBD1 TRBJ2-7 TRBV7-8 TGTGCCAGCAGCTCCCTGGGACAGGGTTACGAGCAGTACTTC CASSSLGQGYEQYF
few . TRBJ1-5 TRBV18 TGTGCCAGCTCACCCCGGGACTATAACGGGCCCCAGCATTTT CASSPRDYNGPQHF
many . TRBJ1-5 TRBV10-1 TGCGCCAGCAGTGACTTAGGGACGGCGTGCAATCAGCCCCAGCATTTT CASSDLGTACNQPQHF
few . TRBJ1-2 TRBV29-1 TGCAGCGTTGAGTTGGGAGAGGGCTACACCTTC CSVELGEGYTF
few . TRBJ1-1 TRBV18 TGTGCCAGCTCCCCTCTCCAGTACACTGAAGCTTTCTTT CASSPLQYTEAFF
many . TRBJ2-7 TRBV12-3/TRBV12-4 TGTGCCAGCAGTAAGGGACTGCCAGGGAACGAGCAGTACTTC CASSKGLPGNEQYF
. . TRBJ1-1 TRBV4-1 TGCGCCAGCAGCCAAGATCGGCGGGAATCAGTGGACACTGAAGCTTTCTTT CASSQDRRESVDTEAFF
many . TRBJ2-1 TRBV29-1 TGCAGCGTTGAAGATCAGGGTCGAAGGGTCTTC CSVEDQGRRVF
. TRBD2 TRBJ2-3 TRBV5-1 TGCGCCAGCAGGCTTGGGACTAGCGAGGCAGATACGCAGTATTTT CASRLGTSEADTQYF
few TRBD1 TRBJ1-2 TRBV2 TGTGCCAGCAGTGAAGGGACAGGGAAGGCGGGCTACACCTTC CASSEGTGKAGYTF
. . TRBJ1-5 TRBV20-1 TGCAGTGCTAGCGTGACTCAGGGTCAGCCCCAGCATTTT CSASVTQGQPQHF
. . TRBJ2-3 TRBV12-3/TRBV12-4 TGTGCCAGCAGTTTACAGGGTCCAGATACGCAGTATTTT CASSLQGPDTQYF
. . TRBJ1-5 TRBV5-1 TGCGCCAGCAGCCCGGAGACAAATCAGCCCCAGCATTTT CASSPETNQPQHF
few . TRBJ1-4 TRBV4-2 TGTGCCAGCCGACTCACAGGGCAGGGTGAAAAACTGTTTTTT CASRLTGQGEKLFF
many . TRBJ2-3 TRBV28 TGTGCCAGCAGTGGAAGCACAGGGGAGGGGAGCACAGATACGCAGTATTTT CASSGSTGEGSTDTQYF
. TRBD1 TRBJ1-1 TRBV5-6 TGTGCCAGCAGCTTGGCCGGGACAGGGTTGAGGCGCACTGAAGCTTTCTTT CASSLAGTGLRRTEAFF
many TRBD1 TRBJ1-4 TRBV20-1 TGCAGTGCCGGCGGGACAGGGTTAGCTAATGAAAAACTGTTTTTT CSAGGTGLANEKLFF
many . TRBJ1-2 TRBV6-5 TGTGCCAGCAGTTGGGGGCAGGGGATTCTATATGGCTACACCTTC CASSWGQGILYGYTF
many . TRBJ2-7 TRBV19 TGTGCCAGTAGTCCGATCGTCGCCTCCTACGAGCAGTACTTC CASSPIVASYEQYF
. . TRBJ1-1 TRBV30 TGTGCCTGGGTTATGAACACTGAAGCTTTCTTT CAWVMNTEAFF
few . TRBJ1-1 TRBV12-3/TRBV12-4 TGTGCCAGCAGCTTTACATCGAACACTGAAGCTTTCTTT CASSFTSNTEAFF
few . TRBJ2-3 TRBV18 TGTGCCAGCTCATCTGAGCTTGGAGGGAGCACAGATACGCAGTATTTT CASSSELGGSTDTQYF
many . TRBJ1-6 TRBV7-2 TGTGCCAGCAACAAGGGGGGGTCTTCACCCCTCCACTTT CASNKGGSSPLHF
many TRBD2 TRBJ2-1 TRBV6-2/TRBV6-3 TGTGCCAGCAGCTTAACCAGCGGGGGTTTCAATGAGCAGTTCTTC CASSLTSGGFNEQFF
few TRBD1 TRBJ1-1 TRBV28 TGTGCCAGCAGTTCCCCCACCGGGACAGGTAACGCCCTAATGAACACTGAAGCTTTCTTT CASSSPTGTGNALMNTEAFF
few TRBD2 TRBJ2-3 TRBV12-3/TRBV12-4 TGTGCCAGCAGACAAGGGACTAACACAGATACGCAGTATTTT CASRQGTNTDTQYF
. TRBD1 TRBJ2-7 TRBV6-5 TGTGCCAGCAGTGGCAGGGACAGGGGATACGAGCAGTACTTC CASSGRDRGYEQYF
. . TRBJ1-5 TRBV4-1 TGCGCCAGCAGCCAAGACGGCCAGGGCGATCAGCCCCAGCATTTT CASSQDGQGDQPQHF
many TRBD2 TRBJ2-1 TRBV7-2 TGTGCCAGCAGCTTGAGCGGGGGGGCGTCCTACAATGAGCAGTTCTTC CASSLSGGASYNEQFF
many . TRBJ1-2 TRBV7-9 TGTGCCAGCAGCGGTGAGGTTTTGCAGCGCTACACCTTC CASSGEVLQRYTF
few . TRBJ2-5 TRBV5-6 TGTGCCAGCAGCTTGGGGTTTGGGGTGAGGCAAGAGACCCAGTACTTC CASSLGFGVRQETQYF
many . TRBJ1-5 TRBV4-1 TGCGCCAGCAGCCAGTTTGGGGATCATAATCAGCCCCAGCATTTT CASSQFGDHNQPQHF
many . TRBJ2-3 TRBV15 TGTGCCACCAGCCCACAAGGACAGACCACAGATACGCAGTATTTT CATSPQGQTTDTQYF
many TRBD1 TRBJ1-1 TRBV12-3/TRBV12-4 TGTGCCAGCAGTCCCCGGACAGGCGAGAACACTGAAGCTTTCTTT CASSPRTGENTEAFF
. . TRBJ1-6 TRBV7-2 TGTGCCAGCAGCCAGAGGGGGGGCAATTCACCCCTCCACTTT CASSQRGGNSPLHF
few . TRBJ2-5 TRBV6-6 TGTGCCAGCAAATCGGGTCTAGAACCCCAGTACTTC CASKSGLEPQYF
few TRBD1 TRBJ2-4 TRBV5-4 TGTGCCAGCAGCCATTCGTATTTAACAGGGGGCGCACCCAAAAACATTCAGTACTTC CASSHSYLTGGAPKNIQYF
. . TRBJ1-6 TRBV4-1 TGCGCCAGCAGCCAACAGGCGGGTGGTCCACTCAATTCACCCCTCCACTTT CASSQQAGGPLNSPLHF